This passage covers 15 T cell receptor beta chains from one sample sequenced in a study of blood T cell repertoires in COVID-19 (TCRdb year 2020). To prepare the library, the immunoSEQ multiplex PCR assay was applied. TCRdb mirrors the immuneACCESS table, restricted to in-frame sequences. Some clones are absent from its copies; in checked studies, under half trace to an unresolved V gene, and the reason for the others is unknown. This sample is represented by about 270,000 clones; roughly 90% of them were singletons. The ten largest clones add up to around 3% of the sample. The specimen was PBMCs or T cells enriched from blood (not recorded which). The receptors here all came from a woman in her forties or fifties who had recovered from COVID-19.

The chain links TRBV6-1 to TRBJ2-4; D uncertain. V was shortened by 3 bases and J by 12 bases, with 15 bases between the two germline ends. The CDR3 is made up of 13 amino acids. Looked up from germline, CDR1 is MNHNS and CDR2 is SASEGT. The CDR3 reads CASSDALPSTQYF. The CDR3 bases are TGTGCCAGCAGTGACGCGCTCCCTTCTACTCAGTACTTC.

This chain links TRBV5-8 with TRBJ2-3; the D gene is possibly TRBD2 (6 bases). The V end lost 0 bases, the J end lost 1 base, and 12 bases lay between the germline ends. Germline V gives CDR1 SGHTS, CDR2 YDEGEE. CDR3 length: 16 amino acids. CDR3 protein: CASSLARLAGTDTQYF. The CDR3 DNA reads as TGTGCCAGCAGCTTGGCCAGGTTAGCGGGCACAGATACGCAGTATTTT.

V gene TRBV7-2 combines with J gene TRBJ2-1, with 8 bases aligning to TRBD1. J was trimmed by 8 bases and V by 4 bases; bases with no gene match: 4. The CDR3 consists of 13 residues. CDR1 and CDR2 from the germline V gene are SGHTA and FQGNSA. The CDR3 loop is CASSSNRGYEQFF. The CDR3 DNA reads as TGTGCCAGCAGCTCCAACAGGGGGTATGAGCAGTTCTTC.

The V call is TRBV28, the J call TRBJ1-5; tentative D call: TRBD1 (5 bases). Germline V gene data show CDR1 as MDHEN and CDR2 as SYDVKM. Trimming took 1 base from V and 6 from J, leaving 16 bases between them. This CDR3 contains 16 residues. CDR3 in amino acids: CASSLSRSGGSQPQHF. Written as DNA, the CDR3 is TGTGCCAGCAGTTTATCAAGATCGGGGGGGAGTCAGCCCCAGCATTTT.

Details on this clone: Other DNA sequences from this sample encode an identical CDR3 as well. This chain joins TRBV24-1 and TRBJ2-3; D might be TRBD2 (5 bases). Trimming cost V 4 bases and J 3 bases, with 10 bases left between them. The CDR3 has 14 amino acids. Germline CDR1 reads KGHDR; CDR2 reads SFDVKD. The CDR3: CATSDPRGTDTQYF. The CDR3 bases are TGTGCCACCAGTGACCCCCGGGGTACAGATACGCAGTATTTT.

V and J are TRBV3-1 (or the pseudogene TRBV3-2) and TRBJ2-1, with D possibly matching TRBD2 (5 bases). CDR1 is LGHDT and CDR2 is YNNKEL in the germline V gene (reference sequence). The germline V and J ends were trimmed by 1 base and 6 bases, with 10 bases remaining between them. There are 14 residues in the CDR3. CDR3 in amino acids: CASSQGGVLNEQFF. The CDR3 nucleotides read TGTGCCAGCAGCCAAGGGGGAGTGCTCAATGAGCAGTTCTTC.

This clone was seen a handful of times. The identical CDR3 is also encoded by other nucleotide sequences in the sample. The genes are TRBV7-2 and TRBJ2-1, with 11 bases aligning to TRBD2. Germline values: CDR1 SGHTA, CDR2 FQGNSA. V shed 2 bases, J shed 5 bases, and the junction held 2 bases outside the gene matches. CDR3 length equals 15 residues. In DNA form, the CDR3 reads TGTGCCAGCAGCTTACTAGCGGGAGGTAACAATGAGCAGTTCTTC. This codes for CASSLLAGGNNEQFF.

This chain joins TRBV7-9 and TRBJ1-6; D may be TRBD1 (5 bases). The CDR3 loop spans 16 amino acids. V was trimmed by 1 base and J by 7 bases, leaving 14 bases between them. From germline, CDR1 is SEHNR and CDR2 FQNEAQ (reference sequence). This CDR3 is CASSLEIGAGNSPLHF. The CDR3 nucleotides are TGTGCCAGCAGCTTAGAAATAGGGGCAGGGAATTCACCCCTCCACTTT.

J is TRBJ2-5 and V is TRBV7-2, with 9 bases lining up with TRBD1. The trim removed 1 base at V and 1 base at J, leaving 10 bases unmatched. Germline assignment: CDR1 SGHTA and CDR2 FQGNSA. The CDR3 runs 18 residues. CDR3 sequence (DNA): TGTGCCAGCAGCTTAGGACGGGACAGGGTTGGATTCCAAGAGACCCAGTACTTC. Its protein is CASSLGRDRVGFQETQYF.

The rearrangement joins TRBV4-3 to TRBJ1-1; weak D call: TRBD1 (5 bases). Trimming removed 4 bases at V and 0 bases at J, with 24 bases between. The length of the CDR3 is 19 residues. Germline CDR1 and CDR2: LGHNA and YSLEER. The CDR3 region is CASSRLPPWGRDVNTEAFF. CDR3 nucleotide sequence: TGCGCCAGCAGCCGATTACCCCCCTGGGGGAGGGACGTGAACACTGAAGCTTTCTTT.

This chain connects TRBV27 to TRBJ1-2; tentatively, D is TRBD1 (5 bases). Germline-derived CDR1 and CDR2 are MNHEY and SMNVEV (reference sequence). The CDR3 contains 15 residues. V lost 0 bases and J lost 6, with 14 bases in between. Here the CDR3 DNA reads TGTGCCAGCAGTTTATCTTTTTCGGGGGAAGATGGCTACACCTTC. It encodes CASSLSFSGEDGYTF.

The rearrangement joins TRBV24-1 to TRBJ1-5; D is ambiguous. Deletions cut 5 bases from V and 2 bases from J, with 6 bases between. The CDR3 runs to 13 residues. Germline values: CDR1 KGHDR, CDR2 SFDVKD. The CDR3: CATSVAGNQPQHF. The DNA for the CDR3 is TGTGCCACCAGTGTAGCTGGCAATCAGCCCCAGCATTTT.

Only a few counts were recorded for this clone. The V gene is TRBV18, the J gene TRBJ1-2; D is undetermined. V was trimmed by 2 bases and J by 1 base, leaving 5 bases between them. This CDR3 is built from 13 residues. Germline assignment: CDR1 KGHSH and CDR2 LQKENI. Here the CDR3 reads CASSPGVNYGYTF. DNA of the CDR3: TGTGCCAGCTCACCAGGAGTTAACTATGGCTACACCTTC.

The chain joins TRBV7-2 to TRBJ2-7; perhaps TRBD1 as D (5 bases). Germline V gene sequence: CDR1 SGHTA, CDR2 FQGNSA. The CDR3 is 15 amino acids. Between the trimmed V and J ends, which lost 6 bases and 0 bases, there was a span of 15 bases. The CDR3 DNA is TGTGCCAGCAGTTACGACAGCTACCCCTCCTACGAGCAGTACTTC. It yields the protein CASSYDSYPSYEQYF.

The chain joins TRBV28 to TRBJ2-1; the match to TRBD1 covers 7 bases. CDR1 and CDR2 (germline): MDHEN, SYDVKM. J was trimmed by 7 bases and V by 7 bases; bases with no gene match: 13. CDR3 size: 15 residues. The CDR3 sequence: CASMIGDRVFNEQFF. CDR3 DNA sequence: TGTGCCAGCATGATCGGTGACAGGGTGTTTAATGAGCAGTTCTTC.